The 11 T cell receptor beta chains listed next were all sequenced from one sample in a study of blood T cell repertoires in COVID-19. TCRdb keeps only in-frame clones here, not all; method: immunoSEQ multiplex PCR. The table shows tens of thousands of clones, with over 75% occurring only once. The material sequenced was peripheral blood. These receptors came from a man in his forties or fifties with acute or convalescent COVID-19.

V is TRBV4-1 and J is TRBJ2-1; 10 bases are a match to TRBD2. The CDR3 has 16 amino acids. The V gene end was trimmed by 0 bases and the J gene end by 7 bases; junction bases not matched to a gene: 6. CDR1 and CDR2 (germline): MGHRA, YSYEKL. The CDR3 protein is CASSQDWLAGVNEQFF. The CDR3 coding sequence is TGCGCCAGCAGCCAAGATTGGCTAGCGGGGGTGAATGAGCAGTTCTTC.

Written as DNA, the CDR3 is TGTGCCAGTAGTGCGCTAGCGGGGCAGTTCTTC. It is translated as CASSALAGQFF. V and J are TRBV19 and TRBJ2-1, with 8 bases fitting TRBD2. This CDR3 spans 11 amino acids. The germline gives CDR1 LNHDA, CDR2 SQIVND (reference sequence). V trimming: 5 bases; J trimming: 12 bases; junction bases outside the gene matches: 3.

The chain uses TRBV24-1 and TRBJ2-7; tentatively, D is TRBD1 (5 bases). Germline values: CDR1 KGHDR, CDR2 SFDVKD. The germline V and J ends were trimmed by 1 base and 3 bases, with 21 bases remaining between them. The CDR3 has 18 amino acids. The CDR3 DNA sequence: TGTGCCACCAGTGATTTATTTCTAAGGTGGCAGGGCCGCTACGAGCAGTACTTC. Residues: CATSDLFLRWQGRYEQYF.

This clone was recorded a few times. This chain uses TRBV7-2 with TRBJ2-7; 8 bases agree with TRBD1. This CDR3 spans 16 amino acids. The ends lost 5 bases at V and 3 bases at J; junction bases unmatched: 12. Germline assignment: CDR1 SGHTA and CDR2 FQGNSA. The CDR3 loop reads CASSEGQVGLIYEQYF. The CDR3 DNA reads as TGTGCCAGCAGCGAGGGACAGGTTGGTTTAATCTACGAGCAGTACTTC.

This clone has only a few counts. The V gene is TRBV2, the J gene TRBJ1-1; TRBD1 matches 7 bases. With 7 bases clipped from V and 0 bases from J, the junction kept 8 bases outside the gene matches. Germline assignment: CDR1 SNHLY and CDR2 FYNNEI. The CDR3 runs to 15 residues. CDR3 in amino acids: CASTDYGTVNTEAFF. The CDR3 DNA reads TGTGCCAGCACTGATTACGGGACAGTGAACACTGAAGCTTTCTTT.

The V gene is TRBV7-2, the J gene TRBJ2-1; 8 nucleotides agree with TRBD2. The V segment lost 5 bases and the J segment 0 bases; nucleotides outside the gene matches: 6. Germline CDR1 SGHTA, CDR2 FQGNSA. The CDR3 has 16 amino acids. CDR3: CASSRRGGYSYNEQFF. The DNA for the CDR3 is TGTGCCAGCAGCCGCCGGGGGGGATACTCCTACAATGAGCAGTTCTTC.

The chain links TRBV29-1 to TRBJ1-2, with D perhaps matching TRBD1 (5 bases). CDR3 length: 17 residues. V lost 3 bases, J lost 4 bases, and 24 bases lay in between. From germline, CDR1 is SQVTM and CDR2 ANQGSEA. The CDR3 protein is CSVDLLVGRGIGYGYTF. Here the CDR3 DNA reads TGCAGCGTTGATCTTCTGGTCGGCCGGGGGATAGGCTATGGCTACACCTTC.

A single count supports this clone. The CDR3 sequence: CASSFSLAVQFF. The DNA of the CDR3 is TGTGCCAGCAGCTTCTCCCTAGCGGTTCAGTTCTTC. V and J are TRBV7-9 and TRBJ2-4; 7 positions agree with TRBD2. The J call may be faulty, since TRBJ2-1 better matches the DNA end. The CDR3 covers 12 residues. Germline CDR1 reads SEHNR; CDR2 reads FQNEAQ (reference sequence).

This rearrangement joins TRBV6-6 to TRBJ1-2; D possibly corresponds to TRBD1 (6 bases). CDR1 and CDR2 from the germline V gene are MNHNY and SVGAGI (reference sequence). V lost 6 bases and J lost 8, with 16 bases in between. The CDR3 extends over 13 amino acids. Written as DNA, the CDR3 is TGTGCCAGCAGCTCCGATAGAGGGGGAGGCTACACCTTC. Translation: CASSSDRGGGYTF.

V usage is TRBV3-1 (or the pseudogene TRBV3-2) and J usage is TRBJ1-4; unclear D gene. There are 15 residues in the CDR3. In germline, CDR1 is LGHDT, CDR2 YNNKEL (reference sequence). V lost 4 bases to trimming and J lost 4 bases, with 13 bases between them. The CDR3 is CASSLSEGFNEKLFF. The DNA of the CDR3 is TGTGCCAGCAGCCTCTCGGAGGGCTTTAATGAAAAACTGTTTTTT.

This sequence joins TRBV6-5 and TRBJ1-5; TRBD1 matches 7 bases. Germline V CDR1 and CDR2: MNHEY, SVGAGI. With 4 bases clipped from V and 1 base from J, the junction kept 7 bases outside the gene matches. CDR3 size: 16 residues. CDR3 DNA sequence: TGTGCCAGCAGTTGGGCGGGGACAGAGAGCAATCAGCCCCAGCATTTT. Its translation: CASSWAGTESNQPQHF.